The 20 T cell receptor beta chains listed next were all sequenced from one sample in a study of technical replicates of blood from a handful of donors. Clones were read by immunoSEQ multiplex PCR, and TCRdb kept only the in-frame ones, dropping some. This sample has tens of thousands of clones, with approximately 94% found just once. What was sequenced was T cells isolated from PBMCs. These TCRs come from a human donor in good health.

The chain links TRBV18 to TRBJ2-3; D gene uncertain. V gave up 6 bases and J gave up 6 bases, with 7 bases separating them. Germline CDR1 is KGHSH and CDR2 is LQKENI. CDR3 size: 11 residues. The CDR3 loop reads CASSLGDTQYF. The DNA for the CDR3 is TGTGCCAGCTCCCTCGGGGATACGCAGTATTTT.

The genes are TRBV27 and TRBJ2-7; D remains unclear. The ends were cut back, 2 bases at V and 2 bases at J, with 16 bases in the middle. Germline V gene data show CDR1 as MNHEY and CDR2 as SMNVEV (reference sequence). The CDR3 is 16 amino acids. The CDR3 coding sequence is TGTGCCAGCAGTTTAAGTGGAACAGATAAGACCTACGAGCAGTACTTC. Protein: CASSLSGTDKTYEQYF.

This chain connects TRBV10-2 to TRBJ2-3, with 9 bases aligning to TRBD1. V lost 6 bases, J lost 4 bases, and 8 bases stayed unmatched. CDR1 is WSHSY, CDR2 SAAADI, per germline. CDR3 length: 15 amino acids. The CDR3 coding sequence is TGCGCCAGCAGGCCTTCGACAGGGGGAGCAGATACGCAGTATTTT. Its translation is CASRPSTGGADTQYF.

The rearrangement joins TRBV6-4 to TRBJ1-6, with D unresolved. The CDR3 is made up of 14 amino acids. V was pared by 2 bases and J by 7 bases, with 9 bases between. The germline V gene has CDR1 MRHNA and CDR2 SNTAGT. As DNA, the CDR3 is TGTGCCAGCAGTGACGTGGAGGGAAATTCACCCCTCCACTTT. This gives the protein CASSDVEGNSPLHF.

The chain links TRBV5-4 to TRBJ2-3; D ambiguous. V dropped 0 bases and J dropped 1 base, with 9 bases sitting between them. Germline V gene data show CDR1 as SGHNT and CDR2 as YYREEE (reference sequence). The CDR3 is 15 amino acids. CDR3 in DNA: TGTGCCAGCAGCTTGGAACGCCCGGGCACAGATACGCAGTATTTT. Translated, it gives CASSLERPGTDTQYF.

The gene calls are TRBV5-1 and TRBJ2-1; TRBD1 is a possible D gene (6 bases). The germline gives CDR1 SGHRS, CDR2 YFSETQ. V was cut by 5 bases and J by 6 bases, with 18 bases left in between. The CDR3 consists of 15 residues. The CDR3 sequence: CASRPAGTRVNEQFF. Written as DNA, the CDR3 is TGCGCCAGCAGGCCAGCCGGGACACGGGTCAATGAGCAGTTCTTC. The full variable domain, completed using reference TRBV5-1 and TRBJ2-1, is KAGVTQTPRYLIKTRGQQVTLSCSPISGHRSVSWYQQTPGQGLQFLFEYFSETQRNKGNFPGRFSGRQFSNSRSEMNVSTLELGDSALYLCASRPAGTRVNEQFFGPGTRLTVL.

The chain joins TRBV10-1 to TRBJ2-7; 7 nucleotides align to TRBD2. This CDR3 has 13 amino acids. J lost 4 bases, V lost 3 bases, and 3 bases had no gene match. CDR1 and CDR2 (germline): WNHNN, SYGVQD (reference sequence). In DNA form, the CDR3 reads TGCGCCAGCAGTGACCAGCGGGGATACGAGCAGTACTTC. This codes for CASSDQRGYEQYF.

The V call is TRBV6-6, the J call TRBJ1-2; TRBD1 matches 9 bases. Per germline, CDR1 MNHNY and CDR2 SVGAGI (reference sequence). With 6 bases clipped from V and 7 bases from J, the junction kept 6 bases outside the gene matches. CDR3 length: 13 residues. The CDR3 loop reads CASSHTGGAGYTF. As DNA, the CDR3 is TGTGCCAGCAGCCATACAGGGGGCGCTGGCTACACCTTC.

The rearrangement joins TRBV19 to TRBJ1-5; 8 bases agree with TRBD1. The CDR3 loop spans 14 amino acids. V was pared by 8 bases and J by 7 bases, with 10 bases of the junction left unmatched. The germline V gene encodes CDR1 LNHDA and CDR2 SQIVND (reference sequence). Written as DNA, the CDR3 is TGTGCCAGTGGAATACAGGGGGTGCGGCAGCCCCAGCATTTT. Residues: CASGIQGVRQPQHF.

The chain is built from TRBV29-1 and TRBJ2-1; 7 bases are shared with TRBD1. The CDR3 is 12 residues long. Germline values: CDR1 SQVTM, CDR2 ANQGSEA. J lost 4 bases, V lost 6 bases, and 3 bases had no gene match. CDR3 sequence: CSVDRRYNEQFF. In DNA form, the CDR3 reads TGCAGCGTGGACAGGAGGTACAATGAGCAGTTCTTC.

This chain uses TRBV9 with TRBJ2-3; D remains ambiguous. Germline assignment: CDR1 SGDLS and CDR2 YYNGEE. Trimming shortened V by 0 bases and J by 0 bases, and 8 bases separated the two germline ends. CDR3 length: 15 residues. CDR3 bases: TGTGCCAGCAGCGTAGGTGGCGGAAGCACAGATACGCAGTATTTT. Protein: CASSVGGGSTDTQYF.

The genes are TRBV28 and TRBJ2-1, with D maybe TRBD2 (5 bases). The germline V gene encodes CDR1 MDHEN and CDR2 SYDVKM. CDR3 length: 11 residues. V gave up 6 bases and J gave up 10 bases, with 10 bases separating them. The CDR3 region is CASRLRREQFF. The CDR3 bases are TGTGCCAGCAGACTAAGGAGGGAGCAGTTCTTC.

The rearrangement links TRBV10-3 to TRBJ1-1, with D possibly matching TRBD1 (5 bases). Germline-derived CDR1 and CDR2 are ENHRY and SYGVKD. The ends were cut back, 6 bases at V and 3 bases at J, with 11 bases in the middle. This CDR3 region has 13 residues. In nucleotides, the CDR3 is TGTGCCATCAGACCACAGGAGCACACTGAAGCTTTCTTT. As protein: CAIRPQEHTEAFF.

The CDR3 region is CASSSVQGGYGYTF. CDR3 nucleotide sequence: TGTGCCAGCAGCTCTGTACAGGGTGGCTATGGCTACACCTTC. The chain recombines TRBV11-2 with TRBJ1-2, with D maybe TRBD1 (6 bases). Germline CDR1 and CDR2: SGHAT and FQNNGV. This CDR3 has 14 amino acids. Trimming cost V 4 bases and J 4 bases, with 13 bases left between them.

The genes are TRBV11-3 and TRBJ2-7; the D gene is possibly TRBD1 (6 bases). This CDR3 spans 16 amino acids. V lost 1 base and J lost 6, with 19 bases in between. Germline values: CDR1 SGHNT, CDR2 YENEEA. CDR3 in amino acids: CASSLGGWGLTSEQYF. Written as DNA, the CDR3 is TGTGCCAGCAGCTTAGGGGGCTGGGGGCTCACCTCCGAGCAGTACTTC.

The DNA for the CDR3 is TGTGCCAGCAGTGATCGCGGCCCTAGAGGGTACTTC. Translation: CASSDRGPRGYF. V is TRBV2 and J is TRBJ2-7; D ambiguous. CDR1 SNHLY and CDR2 FYNNEI come from the germline V gene. The CDR3 runs to 12 residues. V was trimmed by 3 bases and J by 12 bases, leaving 15 bases between them.

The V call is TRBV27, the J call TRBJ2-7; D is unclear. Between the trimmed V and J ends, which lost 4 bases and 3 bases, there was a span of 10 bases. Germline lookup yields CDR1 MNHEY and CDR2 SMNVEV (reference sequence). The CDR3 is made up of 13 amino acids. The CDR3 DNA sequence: TGTGCCAGCAGTTATCAGATATACTACGAGCAGTACTTC. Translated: CASSYQIYYEQYF.

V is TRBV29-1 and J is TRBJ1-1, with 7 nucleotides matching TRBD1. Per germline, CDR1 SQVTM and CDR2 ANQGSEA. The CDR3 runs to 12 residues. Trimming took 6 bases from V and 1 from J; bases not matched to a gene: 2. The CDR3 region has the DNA TGCAGCGTATGGACAGGGAACACTGAAGCTTTCTTT. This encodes CSVWTGNTEAFF.

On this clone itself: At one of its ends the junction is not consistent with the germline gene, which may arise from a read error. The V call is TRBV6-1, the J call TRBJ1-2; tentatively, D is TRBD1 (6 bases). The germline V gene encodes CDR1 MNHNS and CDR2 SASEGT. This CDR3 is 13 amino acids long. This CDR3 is CASNAGTAIGGLF. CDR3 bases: TGTGCCTCCAACGCCGGGACTGCAATCGGGGGGCTTTTC.

CDR3 in amino acids: CATATSGGPYEQYF. For the CDR3, the DNA is TGTGCCACCGCGACTAGCGGGGGCCCCTACGAGCAGTACTTC. The chain couples TRBV6-1 to TRBJ2-7; 12 bases agree with TRBD2. CDR1 MNHNS and CDR2 SASEGT come from the germline V gene. The junction had 6 bases not matched to a gene; V was cut back by 10 bases and J by 2 bases. The CDR3 sequence is 14 residues long.